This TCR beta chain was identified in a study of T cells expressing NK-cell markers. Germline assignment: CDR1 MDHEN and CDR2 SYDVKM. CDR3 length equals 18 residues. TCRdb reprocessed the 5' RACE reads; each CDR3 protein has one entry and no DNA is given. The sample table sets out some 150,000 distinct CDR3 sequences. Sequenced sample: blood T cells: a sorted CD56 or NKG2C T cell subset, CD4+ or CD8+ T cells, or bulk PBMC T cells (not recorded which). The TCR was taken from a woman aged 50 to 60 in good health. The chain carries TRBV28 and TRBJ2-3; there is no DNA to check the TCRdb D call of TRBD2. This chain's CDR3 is CASSFETSGREASDTQYF.